Included here is one T cell receptor beta chain sequence, with context. Its antigen remains unknown. This specimen comes from a study of cytomegalovirus exposure and HLA in healthy donors. Germline V gene sequence: CDR1 SGHAT, CDR2 FQNNGV. CDR3 length: 14 residues. The trim removed 6 bases at V and 3 bases at J, leaving 3 bases unmatched. PCR primers comprised 60 Vbeta and 13 Jbeta primers. The repertoire was sequenced with immunoSEQ multiplex PCR; TCRdb's copy has only in-frame clones and lacks some. This table holds around 110,000 clones, 70% to 80% found once. Study conclusions and caveats: Cytomegalovirus association was assigned to approximately 160 TCR beta chains.

Specimen: PBMCs. The rearrangement links TRBV11-2 to TRBJ2-7, with 12 bases matching TRBD2. This clonotype was sampled from a woman in her late teens or twenties in good health and CMV-seropositive. The CDR3 sequence is CASSSLAGGYEQYF. In DNA form, the CDR3 reads TGTGCCAGCAGTTCACTAGCGGGAGGCTACGAGCAGTACTTC. Using reference TRBV11-2 and TRBJ2-7 for the parts outside the CDR3, the full variable domain is EAGVAQSPRYKIIEKRQSVAFWCNPISGHATLYWYQQILGQGPKLLIQFQNNGVVDDSQLPKDRFSAERLKGVDSTLKIQPAKLEDSAVYLCASSSLAGGYEQYFGPGTRLTVT.